This T cell receptor beta chain appears in the sequencing data of a study of shared clonotypes between healthy human individuals. Study-wide findings and caveats: Generation probabilities were higher for clonotypes shared across all four sorted-subset donors than for unshared ones.

CDR3 size: 13 residues. Germline CDR1 PRHDT, CDR2 FYEKMQ (reference sequence). V lost 0 bases, J lost 6 bases, and 9 bases lay in between. Terminally differentiated effector memory CD45RA+ cells were left out of the naive CD8 fraction, which was CD45RO-negative and positively selected for CCR7. As concerns this clone: The antigen remains unidentified.

Execution of the assay was at deep level. Every immunoSEQ plate was one replicate of a subset's evenly spread DNA. Repertoires were generated with immunoSEQ multiplex PCR, while TCRdb's copy carries only in-frame clones and drops some. The sample shows fewer than 1 million clones, 90% to 97% of them seen only once. Sequencing used naive CD8+ T cells sorted from blood. The rearrangement uses TRBV13 and TRBJ2-7, with D maybe TRBD2 (5 bases). This receptor was identified in a man aged 25 to 45 in good health. The chain's CDR3 is CASSLGEASEQYF. CDR3 sequence (DNA): TGTGCCAGCAGCTTAGGGGAGGCCTCCGAGCAGTACTTC.